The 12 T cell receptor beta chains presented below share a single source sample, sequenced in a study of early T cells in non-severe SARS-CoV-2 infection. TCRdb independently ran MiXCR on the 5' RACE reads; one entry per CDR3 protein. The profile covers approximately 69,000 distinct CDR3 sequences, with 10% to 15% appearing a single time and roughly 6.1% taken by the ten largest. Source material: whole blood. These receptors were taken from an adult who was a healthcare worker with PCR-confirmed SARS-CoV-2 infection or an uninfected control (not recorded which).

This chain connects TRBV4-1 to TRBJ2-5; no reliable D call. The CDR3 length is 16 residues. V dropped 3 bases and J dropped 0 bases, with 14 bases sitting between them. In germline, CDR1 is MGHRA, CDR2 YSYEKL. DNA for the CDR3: TGCGCCAGCAGCCACATCGGTGGGCGCTACCAAGAGACCCAGTACTTC. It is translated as CASSHIGGRYQETQYF.

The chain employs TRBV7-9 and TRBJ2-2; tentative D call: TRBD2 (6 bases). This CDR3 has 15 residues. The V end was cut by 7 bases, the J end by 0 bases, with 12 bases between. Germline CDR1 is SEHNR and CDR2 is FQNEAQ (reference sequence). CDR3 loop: CASTTGTPNTGELFF. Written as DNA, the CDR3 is TGTGCCAGCACTACCGGGACTCCGAACACCGGGGAGCTGTTTTTT.

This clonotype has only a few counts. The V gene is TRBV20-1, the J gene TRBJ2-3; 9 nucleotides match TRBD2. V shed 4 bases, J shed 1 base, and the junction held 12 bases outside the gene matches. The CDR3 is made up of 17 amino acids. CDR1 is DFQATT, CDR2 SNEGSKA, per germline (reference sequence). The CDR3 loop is CSATHFERGGGTDTQYF. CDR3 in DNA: TGCAGTGCTACGCACTTCGAACGCGGGGGGGGCACAGATACGCAGTATTTT.

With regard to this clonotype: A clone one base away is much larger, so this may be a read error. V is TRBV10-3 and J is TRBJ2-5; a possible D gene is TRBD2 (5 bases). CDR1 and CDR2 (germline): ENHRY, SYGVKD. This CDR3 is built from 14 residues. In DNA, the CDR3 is TGTGCCATTGGCCCTGGAGGAAGCCAAGAGACCCGGTACTTC. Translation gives CAIGPGGSQETRYF.

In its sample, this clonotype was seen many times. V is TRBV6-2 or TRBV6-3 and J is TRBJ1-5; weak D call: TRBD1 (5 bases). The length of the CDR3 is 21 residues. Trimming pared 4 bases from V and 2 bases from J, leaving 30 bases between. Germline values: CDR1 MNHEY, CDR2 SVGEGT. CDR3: CASSLRWDAWTVQVGNQPQHF. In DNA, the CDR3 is TGTGCCAGCAGTTTGCGCTGGGACGCCTGGACGGTCCAGGTTGGCAATCAGCCCCAGCATTTT.

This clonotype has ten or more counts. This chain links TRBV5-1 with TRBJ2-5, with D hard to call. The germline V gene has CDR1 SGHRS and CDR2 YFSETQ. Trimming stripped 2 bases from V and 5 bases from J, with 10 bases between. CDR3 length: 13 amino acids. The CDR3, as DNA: TGCGCCAGCAGCTTCACCCCCTTGGAGACCCAGTACTTC. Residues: CASSFTPLETQYF.

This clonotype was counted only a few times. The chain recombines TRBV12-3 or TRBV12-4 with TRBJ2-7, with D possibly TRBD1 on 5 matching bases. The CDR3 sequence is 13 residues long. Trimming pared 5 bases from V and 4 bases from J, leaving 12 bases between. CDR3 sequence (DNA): TGTGCCAGCAGTCCCTTAAAGGGGTACGAGCAGTACTTC. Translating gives CASSPLKGYEQYF.

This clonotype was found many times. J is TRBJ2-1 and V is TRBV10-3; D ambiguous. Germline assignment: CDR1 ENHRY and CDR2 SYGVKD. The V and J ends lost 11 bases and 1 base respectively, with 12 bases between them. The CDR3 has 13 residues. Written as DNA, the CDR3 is TGTGCCGCCCGAGACTTGTCCTACAATGAGCAGTTCTTC. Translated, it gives CAARDLSYNEQFF.

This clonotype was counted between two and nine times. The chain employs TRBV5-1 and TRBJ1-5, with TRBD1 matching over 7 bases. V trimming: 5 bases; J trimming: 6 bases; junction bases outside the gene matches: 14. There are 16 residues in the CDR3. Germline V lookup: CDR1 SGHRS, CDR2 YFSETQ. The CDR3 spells CASSLQGLGAGQPQHF. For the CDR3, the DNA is TGCGCCAGCAGTTTACAGGGGCTAGGGGCGGGTCAGCCCCAGCATTTT.

CDR3 bases: TGTGCCAGCAGCCAAGATGTAGGGAACTATGGCTACACCTTC. Translation: CASSQDVGNYGYTF. This sequence joins TRBV3-1 and TRBJ1-2; D remains unclear. The CDR3 is 14 amino acids. The V end was cut by 0 bases, the J end by 2 bases, with 7 bases between. Germline CDR1 and CDR2: LGHDT and YNNKEL (reference sequence).

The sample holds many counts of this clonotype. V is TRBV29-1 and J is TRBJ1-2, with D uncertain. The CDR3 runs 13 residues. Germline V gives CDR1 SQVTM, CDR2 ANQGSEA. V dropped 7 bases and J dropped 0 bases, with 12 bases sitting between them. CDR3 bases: TGCAGCGCTACAAGAAGTCCTAACTATGGCTACACCTTC. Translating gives CSATRSPNYGYTF.

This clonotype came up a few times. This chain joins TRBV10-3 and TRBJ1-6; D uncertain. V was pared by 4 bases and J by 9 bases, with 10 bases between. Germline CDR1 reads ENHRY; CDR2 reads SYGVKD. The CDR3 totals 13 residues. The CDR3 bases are TGTGCCATCAGTGGGCCGTTAGCTTCACCCCTCCACTTT. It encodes CAISGPLASPLHF.